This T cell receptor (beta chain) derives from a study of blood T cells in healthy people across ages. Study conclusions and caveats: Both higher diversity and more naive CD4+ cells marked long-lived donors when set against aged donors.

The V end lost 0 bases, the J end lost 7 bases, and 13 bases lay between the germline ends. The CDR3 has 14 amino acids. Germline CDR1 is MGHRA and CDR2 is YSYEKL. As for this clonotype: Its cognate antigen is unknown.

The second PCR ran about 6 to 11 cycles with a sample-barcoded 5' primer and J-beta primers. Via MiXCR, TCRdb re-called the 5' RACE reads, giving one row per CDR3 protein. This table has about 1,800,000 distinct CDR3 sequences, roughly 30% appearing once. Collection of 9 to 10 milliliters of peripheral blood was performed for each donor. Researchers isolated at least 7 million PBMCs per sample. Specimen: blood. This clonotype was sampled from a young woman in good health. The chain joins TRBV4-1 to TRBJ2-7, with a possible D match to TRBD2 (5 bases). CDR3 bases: TGCGCCAGCAGCCAAGATCTGAGGGCACAGGAGCAGTACTTC. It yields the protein CASSQDLRAQEQYF.